This T cell receptor (beta chain) was sequenced for a study of T-cell memory formation after mild COVID-19. Study as a whole: Most TCR clusters belonged to a single donor.

This clonotype was detected a few times. Its antigen is as yet unknown. Study findings and constraints: Clones that contracted from day 15 to 85 had balanced CD4/CD8; later expanders were CD4+ biased.

The TCR alpha and TCR beta cDNA libraries, bearing sample barcodes and UMIs, were generated by 5'RACE using constant-segment primers. TCRdb analysed the 5' RACE reads with MiXCR anew, one entry per CDR3 protein. The repertoire holds about 440,000 distinct CDR3 sequences, 15% to 25% seen once, with 7.5% to 9.5% in the top ten. Trimming took off 3 bases at V and 0 bases at J, with 18 bases between the two ends. Germline V CDR1 and CDR2: MNHEY, SVGAGI. The CDR3 has 18 residues. The specimen sequenced was PBMCs or a T cell subset sorted from them (not recorded which). The V gene is TRBV6-5, the J gene TRBJ2-1; no clear D. The clonotype comes from an adult woman who had mild COVID-19 (a few samples of this study predate the infection). Cell type and time point are not known. The CDR3 DNA is TGTGCCAGCAGTTATCGGTCCCCAGCGACTTACTCCTACAATGAGCAGTTCTTC. Translating it yields CASSYRSPATYSYNEQFF.